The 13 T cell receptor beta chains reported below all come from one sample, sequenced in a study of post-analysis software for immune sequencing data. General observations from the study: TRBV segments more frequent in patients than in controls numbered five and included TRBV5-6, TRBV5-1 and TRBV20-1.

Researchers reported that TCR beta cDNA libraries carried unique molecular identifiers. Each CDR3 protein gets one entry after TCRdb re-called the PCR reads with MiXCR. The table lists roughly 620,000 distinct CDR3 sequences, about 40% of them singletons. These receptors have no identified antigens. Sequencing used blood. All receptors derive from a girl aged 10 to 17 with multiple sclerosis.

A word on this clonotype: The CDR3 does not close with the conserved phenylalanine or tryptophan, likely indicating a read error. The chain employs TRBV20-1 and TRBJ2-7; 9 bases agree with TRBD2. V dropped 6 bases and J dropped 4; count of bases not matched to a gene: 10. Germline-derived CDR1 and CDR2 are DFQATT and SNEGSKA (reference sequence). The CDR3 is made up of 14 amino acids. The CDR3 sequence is CSAERSGGLYEQYL. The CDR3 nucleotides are TGCAGTGCGGAGCGTAGCGGGGGCCTTTACGAGCAGTACTTA.

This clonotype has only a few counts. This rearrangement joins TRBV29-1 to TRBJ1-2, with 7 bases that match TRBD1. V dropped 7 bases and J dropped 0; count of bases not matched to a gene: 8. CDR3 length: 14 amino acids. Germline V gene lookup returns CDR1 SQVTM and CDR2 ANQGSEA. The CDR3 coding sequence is TGCAGCGGGGGGCGACAGGGTGCTAACTATGGCTACACCTTC. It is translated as CSGGRQGANYGYTF.

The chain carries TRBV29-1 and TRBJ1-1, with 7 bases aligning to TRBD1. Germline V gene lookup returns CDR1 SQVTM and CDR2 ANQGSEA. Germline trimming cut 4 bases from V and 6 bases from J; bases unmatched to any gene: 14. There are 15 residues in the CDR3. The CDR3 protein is CSVATDRVGWAEAFF. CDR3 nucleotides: TGCAGCGTTGCAACCGACAGGGTCGGATGGGCTGAAGCTTTCTTT.

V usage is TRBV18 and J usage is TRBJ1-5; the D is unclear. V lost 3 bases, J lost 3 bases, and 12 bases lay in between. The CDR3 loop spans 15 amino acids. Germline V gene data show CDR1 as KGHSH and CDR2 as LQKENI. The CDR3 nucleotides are TGTGCCAGCTCACCGACCGACGGTTACAATCAGCCCCAGCATTTT. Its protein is CASSPTDGYNQPQHF. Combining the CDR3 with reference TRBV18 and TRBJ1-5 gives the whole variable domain NAGVMQNPRHLVRRRGQEARLRCSPMKGHSHVYWYRQLPEEGLKFMVYLQKENIIDESGMPKERFSAEFPKEGPSILRIQQVVRGDSAAYFCASSPTDGYNQPQHFGDGTRLSIL.

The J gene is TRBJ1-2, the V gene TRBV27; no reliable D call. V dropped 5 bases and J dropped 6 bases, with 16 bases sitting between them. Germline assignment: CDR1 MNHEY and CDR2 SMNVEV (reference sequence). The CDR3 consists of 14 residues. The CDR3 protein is CASSEVPRSDGYTF. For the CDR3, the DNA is TGTGCCAGCAGTGAAGTACCGAGAAGTGATGGCTACACCTTC.

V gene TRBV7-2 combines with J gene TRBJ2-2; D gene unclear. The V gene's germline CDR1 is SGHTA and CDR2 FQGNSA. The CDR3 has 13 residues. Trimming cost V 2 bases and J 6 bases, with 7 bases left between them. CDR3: CASSLSGAGELFF. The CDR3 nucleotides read TGTGCCAGCAGCTTATCCGGTGCCGGGGAGCTGTTTTTT.

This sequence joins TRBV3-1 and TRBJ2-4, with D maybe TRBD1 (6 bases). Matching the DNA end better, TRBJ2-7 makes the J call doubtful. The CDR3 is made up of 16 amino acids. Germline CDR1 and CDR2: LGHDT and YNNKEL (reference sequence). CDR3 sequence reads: CASSAWTASPTYEQYF. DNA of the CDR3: TGTGCCAGCAGCGCCTGGACAGCCTCTCCCACTTACGAGCAGTACTTC.

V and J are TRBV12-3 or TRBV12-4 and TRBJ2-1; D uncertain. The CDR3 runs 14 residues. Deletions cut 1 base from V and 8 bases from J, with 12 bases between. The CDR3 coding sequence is TGTGCCAGCAGTTTAGGTCAGGCGGTCGATGAGCAGTTCTTC. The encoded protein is CASSLGQAVDEQFF.

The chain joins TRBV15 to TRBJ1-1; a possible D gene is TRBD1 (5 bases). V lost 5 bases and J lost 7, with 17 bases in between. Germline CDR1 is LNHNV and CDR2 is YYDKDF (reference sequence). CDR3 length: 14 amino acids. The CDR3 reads CATSRMGLLGEAFF. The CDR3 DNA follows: TGTGCCACCAGCCGAATGGGACTTCTGGGTGAAGCTTTCTTT. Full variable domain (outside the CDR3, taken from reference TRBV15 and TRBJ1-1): DAMVIQNPRYQVTQFGKPVTLSCSQTLNHNVMYWYQQKSSQAPKLLFHYYDKDFNNEADTPDNFQSRRPNTSFCFLDIRSPGLGDTAMYLCATSRMGLLGEAFFGQGTRLTVV.

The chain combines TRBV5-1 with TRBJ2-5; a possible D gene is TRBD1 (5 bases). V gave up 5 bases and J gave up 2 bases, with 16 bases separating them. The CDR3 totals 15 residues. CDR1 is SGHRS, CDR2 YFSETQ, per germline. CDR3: CASRGWGSQQETQYF. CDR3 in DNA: TGCGCCAGCAGGGGCTGGGGCAGCCAACAAGAGACCCAGTACTTC.

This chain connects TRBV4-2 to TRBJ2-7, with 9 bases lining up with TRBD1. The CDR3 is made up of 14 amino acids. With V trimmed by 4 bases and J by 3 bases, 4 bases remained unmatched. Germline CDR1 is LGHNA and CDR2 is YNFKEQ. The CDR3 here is CASSRGQGDYEQYF. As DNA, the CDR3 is TGTGCCAGCAGCCGGGGACAGGGAGACTACGAGCAGTACTTC.

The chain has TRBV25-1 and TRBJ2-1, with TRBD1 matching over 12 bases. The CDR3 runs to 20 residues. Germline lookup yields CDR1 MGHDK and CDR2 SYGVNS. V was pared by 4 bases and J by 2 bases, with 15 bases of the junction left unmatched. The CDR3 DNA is TGTGCCAGCAGTGGGGCACTCGCACGGGACAGGGGGCCCACCTACAATGAGCAGTTCTTC. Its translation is CASSGALARDRGPTYNEQFF.

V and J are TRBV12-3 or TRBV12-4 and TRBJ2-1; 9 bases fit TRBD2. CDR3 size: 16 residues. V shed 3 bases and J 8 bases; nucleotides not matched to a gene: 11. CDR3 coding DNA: TGTGCCAGCAGTTTGGATCTGGGACTAGCAATCGATGAGCAGTTCTTC. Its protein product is CASSLDLGLAIDEQFF.